This section outlines one T cell receptor (beta chain) sequence together with its context. Germline lookup yields CDR1 SGHRS and CDR2 YFSETQ. The V gene end was trimmed by 0 bases and the J gene end by 3 bases; junction bases not matched to a gene: 4. This CDR3 has 16 amino acids. The data are from a study of blood T cell repertoires in COVID-19. Enrollees, about 18 to 89 years old, lived in 24 US areas. In the 2 weeks before study entry, exposed participants met a COVID-19 case, which was PCR-confirmed or clinician-diagnosed. In the source study's methods: Estimated nucleated cell counts came from reference gene primer amplification. TCRdb's copy holds only in-frame clones and misses some; the assay was immunoSEQ multiplex PCR. The D gene and trimming were derived from the DNA, and the V and J assignments and clone size from that table. The repertoire consists of 290,000 or so clones, with approximately 80% occurring once and the leading ten covering 4.5% to 6%.

The chain is built from TRBV5-1 and TRBJ1-3; 9 bases fit TRBD1. The TCR comes from a man aged 35-49 years who had been exposed to COVID-19. Sequences were obtained from PBMCs or T cells enriched from blood (not recorded which). In DNA form, the CDR3 reads TGCGCCAGCAGCTTGGCTGGGACAGGGTTTGGAAACACCATATATTTT. Its protein product is CASSLAGTGFGNTIYF.